These T cell receptor beta chains were read from a single sample in a study of relationships among human T cell subsets. Each CDR3 protein gets one entry after TCRdb re-called the multiplex PCR reads with MiXCR. In the table there are roughly 3,000 distinct CDR3 sequences, about 80% of which are singletons. Sequenced material: total T cells sorted from blood. The source of these receptors is a man between 35 and 55 years old in good health. CDR3s include the opening cysteine and the closing phenylalanine or tryptophan. The order of the fields is clone size, V gene, D gene, J gene, CDR3 DNA, CDR3 protein. The D gene is left open where the match is weak. Clone size is not always given. Where it is, it says once, few, many or a class for expanded clones.

>.|TRBV4-2|.|TRBJ2-1
TGTGCCAGCAGCCCCGACTTGTACAATGAGCAGTTCTTC
CASSPDLYNEQFF
>once|TRBV12-3/TRBV12-4|TRBD1|TRBJ2-1
TGTGCCAGCAGTTCGGGAAGACAGGGGGGGTACAATGAGCAGTTCTTC
CASSSGRQGGYNEQFF
>.|TRBV2|.|TRBJ1-5
TGTGCCAGCAGTGAAGCCGGGCATCAGCCCCAGCATTTT
CASSEAGHQPQHF
>.|TRBV11-2|.|TRBJ2-7
TGTGCCAGCAGCTTAGAAGTCTCAACCCTCTCCTACGAGCAGTACTTC
CASSLEVSTLSYEQYF
>.|TRBV7-9|.|TRBJ2-7
TGTGCCAGCAGCCCCGAAACCTACGAGCAGTACTTC
CASSPETYEQYF
>once|TRBV29-1|.|TRBJ1-1
TGCAGCGTTGTCACTCGAGAAGCTTTCTTT
CSVVTREAFF
>.|TRBV11-3|TRBD2|TRBJ2-1
TGTGCCAGCAGCTTAGATAGCGGGGGGCTTCGGAATGAGCAGTTCTTC
CASSLDSGGLRNEQFF
>.|TRBV11-2|TRBD1|TRBJ2-1
TGTGCCAGCTCCTCTTACCGGGACAGGGCGGCCAATGAGCAGTTCTTC
CASSSYRDRAANEQFF
>.|TRBV14|.|TRBJ2-7
TGTGCCAGCAGCCAACATCTCCCGAAGGGTGGTTACGGGCAGTACTTC
CASSQHLPKGGYGQYF
>.|TRBV27|.|TRBJ1-4
TGTGCCAGCGCTCTCCGGGCGACAGGAGGAGCACAAAAACTGTTTTTT
CASALRATGGAQKLFF
>.|TRBV28|.|TRBJ1-5
TGTGCCAGCAGTTTATCACTTCAGCCCCAGCATTTT
CASSLSLQPQHF
>.|TRBV30|TRBD1|TRBJ2-7
TGTGCCTGGAGTGGGGACAGTCCTCCGAGTGAGCAGTACTTC
CAWSGDSPPSEQYF
>.|TRBV6-5|.|TRBJ2-7
TGTGCCAGCAGGGACAGATTTTACGAGCAGTACTTC
CASRDRFYEQYF
>.|TRBV28|.|TRBJ2-1
TGTGCCAGCAGTAACGGGGCCGAGCAGTTCTTC
CASSNGAEQFF
>.|TRBV5-1|.|TRBJ1-2
TGCGCCAGCAGCTTGGTCGCTATCGGCTATGGCTACACCTTC
CASSLVAIGYGYTF
>few|TRBV28|TRBD2|TRBJ2-7
TGTGCCAGCACCGCGGGGGCCTACGAGCAGTACTTC
CASTAGAYEQYF
>.|TRBV10-3|TRBD1|TRBJ1-4
TGTGCCATCCTCAGGGGGCCTGGTGAAAAACTGTTTTTT
CAILRGPGEKLFF